This T cell receptor beta chain was captured by sequencing in a study of OX40 agonist ivuxolimab in advanced cancers. As for the study in general: Patients received ivuxolimab, an intravenous treatment, every 2 weeks at 0.01 to 10 mg/kg. In three patients, partial responses were observed, one with hepatocellular carcinoma and two with cutaneous melanoma.

Study-level points and caveats: Researchers report that CD8+ T cells had, on average, more expanded clones than CD4+. Not determined was the antigen specificity of the expanded peripheral T cells.

On this clone itself: Its antigen is currently unknown.

Trimming stripped 5 bases from V and 1 base from J, with 12 bases between. Per the germline V gene, CDR1 is SGDLS and CDR2 is YYNGEE. There are 14 residues in the CDR3. Assay used: immunoSEQ multiplex PCR; TCRdb lists only in-frame clones, some missing. The sample records 70,000 to 90,000 clones, 89% being singletons. This TCR was recovered from an adult with an advanced solid tumor such as melanoma, head and neck, liver or kidney cancer. Sequenced here: CD4+ or CD8+ T cells sorted from blood, sampled in a trial of the OX40 agonist ivuxolimab. The genes are TRBV9 and TRBJ1-1, with no clear D. In DNA, the CDR3 is TGTGCCAGCAGGGAGGTGGGGAGGAACACTGAAGCTTTCTTT. It encodes CASREVGRNTEAFF.